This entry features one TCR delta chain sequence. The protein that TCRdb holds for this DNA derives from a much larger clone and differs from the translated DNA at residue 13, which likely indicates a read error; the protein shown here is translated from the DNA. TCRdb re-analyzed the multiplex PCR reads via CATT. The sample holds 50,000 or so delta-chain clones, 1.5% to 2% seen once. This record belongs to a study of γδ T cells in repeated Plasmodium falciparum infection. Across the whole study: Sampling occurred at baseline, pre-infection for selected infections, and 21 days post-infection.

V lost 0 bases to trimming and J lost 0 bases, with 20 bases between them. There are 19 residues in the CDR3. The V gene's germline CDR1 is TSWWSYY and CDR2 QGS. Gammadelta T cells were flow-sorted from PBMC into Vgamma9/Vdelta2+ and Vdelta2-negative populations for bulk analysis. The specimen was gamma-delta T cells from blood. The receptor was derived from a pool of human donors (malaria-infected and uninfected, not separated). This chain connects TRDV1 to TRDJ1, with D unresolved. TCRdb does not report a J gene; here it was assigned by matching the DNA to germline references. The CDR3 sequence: CALGELVTRTPTHTDKLIF. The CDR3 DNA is TGTGCTCTTGGGGAACTGGTGACACGTACCCCGACGCACACCGATAAACTCATCTTT.